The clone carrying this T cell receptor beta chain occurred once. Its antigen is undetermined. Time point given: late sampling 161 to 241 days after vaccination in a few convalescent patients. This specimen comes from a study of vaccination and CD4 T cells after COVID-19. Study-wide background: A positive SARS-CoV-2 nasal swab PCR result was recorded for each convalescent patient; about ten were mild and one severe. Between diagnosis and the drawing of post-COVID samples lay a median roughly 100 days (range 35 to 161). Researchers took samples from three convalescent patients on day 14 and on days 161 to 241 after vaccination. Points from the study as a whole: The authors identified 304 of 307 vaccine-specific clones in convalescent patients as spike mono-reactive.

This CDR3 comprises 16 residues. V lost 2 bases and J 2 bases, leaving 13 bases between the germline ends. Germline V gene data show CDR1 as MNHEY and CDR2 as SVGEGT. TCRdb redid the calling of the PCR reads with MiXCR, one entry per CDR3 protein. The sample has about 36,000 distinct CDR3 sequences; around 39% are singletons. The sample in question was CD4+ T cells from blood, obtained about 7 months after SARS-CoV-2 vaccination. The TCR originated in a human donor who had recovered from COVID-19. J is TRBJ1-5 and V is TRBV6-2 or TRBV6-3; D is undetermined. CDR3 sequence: CASSYPDALGNQPQHF. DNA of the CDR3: TGTGCCAGCAGTTACCCGGATGCCTTGGGCAATCAGCCCCAGCATTTT.